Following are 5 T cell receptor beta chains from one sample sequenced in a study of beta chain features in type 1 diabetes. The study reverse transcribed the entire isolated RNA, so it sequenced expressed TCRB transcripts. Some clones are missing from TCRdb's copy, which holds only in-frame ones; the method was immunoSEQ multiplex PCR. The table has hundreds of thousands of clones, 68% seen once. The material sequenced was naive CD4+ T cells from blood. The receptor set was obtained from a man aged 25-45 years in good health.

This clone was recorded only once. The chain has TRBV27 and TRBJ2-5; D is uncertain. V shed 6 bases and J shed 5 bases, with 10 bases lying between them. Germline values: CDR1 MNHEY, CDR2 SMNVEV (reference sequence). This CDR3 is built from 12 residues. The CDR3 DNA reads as TGTGCCAGCAGCCCGCTCGGGGAGACCCAGTACTTC. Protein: CASSPLGETQYF.

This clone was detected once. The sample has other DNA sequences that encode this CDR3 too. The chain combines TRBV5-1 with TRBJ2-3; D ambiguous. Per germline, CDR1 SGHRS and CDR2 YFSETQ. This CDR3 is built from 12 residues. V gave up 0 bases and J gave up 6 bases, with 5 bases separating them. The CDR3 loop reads CASSLGRDTQYF. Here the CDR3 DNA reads TGCGCCAGCAGCTTGGGGCGGGATACGCAGTATTTT.

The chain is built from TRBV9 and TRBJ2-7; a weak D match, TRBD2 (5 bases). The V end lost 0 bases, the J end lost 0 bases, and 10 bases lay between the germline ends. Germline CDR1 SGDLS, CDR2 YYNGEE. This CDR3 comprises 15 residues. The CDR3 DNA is TGTGCCAGCAGCGTAGGGAGCGGCGTCTCCTACGAGCAGTACTTC. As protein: CASSVGSGVSYEQYF.

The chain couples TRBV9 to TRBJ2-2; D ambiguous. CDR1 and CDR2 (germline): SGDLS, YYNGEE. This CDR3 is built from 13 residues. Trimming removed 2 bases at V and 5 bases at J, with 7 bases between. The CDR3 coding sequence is TGTGCCAGCAGCGTGAGAAGTACCGGGGAGCTGTTTTTT. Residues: CASSVRSTGELFF.

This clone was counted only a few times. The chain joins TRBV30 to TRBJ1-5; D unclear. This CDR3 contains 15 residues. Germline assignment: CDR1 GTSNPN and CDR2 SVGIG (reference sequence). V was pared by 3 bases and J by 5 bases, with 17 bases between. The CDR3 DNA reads TGTGCCTGGAGCCACGGTCAAGGAAGGGATCAGCCCCAGCATTTT. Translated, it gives CAWSHGQGRDQPQHF.